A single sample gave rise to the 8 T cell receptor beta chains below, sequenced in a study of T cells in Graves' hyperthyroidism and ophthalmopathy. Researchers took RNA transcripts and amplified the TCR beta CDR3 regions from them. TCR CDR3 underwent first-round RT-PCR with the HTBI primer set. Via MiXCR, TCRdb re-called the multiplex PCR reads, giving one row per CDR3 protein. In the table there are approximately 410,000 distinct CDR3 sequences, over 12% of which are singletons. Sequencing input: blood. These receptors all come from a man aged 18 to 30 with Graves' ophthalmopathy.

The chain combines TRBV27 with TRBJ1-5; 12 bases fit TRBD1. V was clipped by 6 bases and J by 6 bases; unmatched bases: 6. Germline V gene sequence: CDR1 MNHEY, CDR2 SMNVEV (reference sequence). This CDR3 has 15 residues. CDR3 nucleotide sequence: TGTGCCAGCAGGACCGGGACAGGGGGCGTTCAGCCCCAGCATTTT. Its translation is CASRTGTGGVQPQHF.

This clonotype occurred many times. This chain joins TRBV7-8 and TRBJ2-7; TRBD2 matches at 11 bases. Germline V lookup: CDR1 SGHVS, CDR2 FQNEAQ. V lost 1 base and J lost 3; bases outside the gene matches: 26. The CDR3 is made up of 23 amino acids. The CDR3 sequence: CASSLEWGDQRASGRFYLYEQYF. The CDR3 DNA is TGTGCCAGCAGCTTAGAGTGGGGGGACCAGAGGGCTAGCGGGAGGTTCTACCTCTACGAGCAGTACTTC.

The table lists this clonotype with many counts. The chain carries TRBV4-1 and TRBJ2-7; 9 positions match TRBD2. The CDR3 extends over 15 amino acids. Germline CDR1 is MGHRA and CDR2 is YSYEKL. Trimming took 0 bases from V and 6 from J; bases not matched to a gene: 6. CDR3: CASSQDPGLAAEQYF. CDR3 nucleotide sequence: TGCGCCAGCAGCCAAGATCCGGGACTAGCCGCCGAGCAGTACTTC.

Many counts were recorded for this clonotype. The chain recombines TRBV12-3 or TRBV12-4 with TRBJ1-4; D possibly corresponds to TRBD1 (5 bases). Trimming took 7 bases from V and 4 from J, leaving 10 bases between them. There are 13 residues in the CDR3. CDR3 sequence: CASTRGINEKLFF. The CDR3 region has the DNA TGTGCCAGCACCCGGGGCATTAATGAAAAACTGTTTTTT.

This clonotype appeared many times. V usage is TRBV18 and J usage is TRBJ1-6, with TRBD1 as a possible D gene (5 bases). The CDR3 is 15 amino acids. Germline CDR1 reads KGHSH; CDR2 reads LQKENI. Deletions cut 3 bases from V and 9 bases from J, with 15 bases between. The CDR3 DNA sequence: TGTGCCAGCTCACCTCGGGACGCCGCCGGTTCACCCCTCCACTTT. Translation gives CASSPRDAAGSPLHF.

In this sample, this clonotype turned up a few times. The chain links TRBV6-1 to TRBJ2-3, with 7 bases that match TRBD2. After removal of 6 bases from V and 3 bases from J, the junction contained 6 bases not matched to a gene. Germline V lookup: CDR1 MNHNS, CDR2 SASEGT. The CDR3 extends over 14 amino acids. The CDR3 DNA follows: TGTGCCAGCAGCCCCTACGGGGGGACAGATACGCAGTATTTT. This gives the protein CASSPYGGTDTQYF.

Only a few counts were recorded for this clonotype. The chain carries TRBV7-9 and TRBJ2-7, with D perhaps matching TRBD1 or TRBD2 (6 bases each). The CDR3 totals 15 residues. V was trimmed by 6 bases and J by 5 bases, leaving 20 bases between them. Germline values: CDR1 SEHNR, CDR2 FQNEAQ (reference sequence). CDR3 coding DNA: TGTGCCAGCAGTAGGGGGGACACCATTCTGGACGAGCAGTACTTC. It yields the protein CASSRGDTILDEQYF.

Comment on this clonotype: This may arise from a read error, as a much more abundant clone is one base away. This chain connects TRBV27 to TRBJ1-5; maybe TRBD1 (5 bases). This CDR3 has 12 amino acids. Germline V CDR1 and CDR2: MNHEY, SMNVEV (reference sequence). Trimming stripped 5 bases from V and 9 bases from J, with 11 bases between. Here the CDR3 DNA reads TGTGCCAGCAGTGACCGGGACTGGCCCCAGCATTTT. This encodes CASSDRDWPQHF.